The clone carrying this TCR beta chain was seen ten or more times. This CDR3 is 16 amino acids long. Looked up from germline, CDR1 is MDHEN and CDR2 is SYDVKM. Trimming removed 9 bases at V and 6 bases at J, with 27 bases between. The data originate from a study of blood T cell repertoires in COVID-19. About the study: Both acute and convalescent COVID-19 samples were obtained from the United States, Italy and Spain. The cDNA or gDNA used as material had been derived from T cells, B-cell-depleted T cells, or PBMCs.

Authors' analysis steps: Cell counts per sample came from amplifying reference gene primers. TCRdb keeps only in-frame clones here, not all; method: immunoSEQ multiplex PCR. The V and J calls and clone size come from that table; D and trimming were worked out from the DNA. This table holds approximately 200,000 clones, 80% to 90% found once. The sample taken for sequencing was peripheral blood. The sequence was collected from a man in his 60s who had recovered from COVID-19. The rearrangement links TRBV28 to TRBJ2-7; possible D gene TRBD2, 7 bases. CDR3 DNA: TGTGCCAGTAAAACAAGGGGGGGACCGAGGGTCTCCGAGCAGTACTTC. Translating it yields CASKTRGGPRVSEQYF. Full variable domain (missing parts from reference TRBV28 and TRBJ2-7): DVKVTQSSRYLVKRTGEKVFLECVQDMDHENMFWYRQDPGLGLRLIYFSYDVKMKEKGDIPEGYSVSREKKERFSLILESASTNQTSMYLCASKTRGGPRVSEQYFGPGTRLTVT.